This passage covers 4 T cell receptor beta chains from one sample sequenced in a study of molecular identifiers for immune sequencing clone quantification. TCRdb analysed the PCR reads with MiXCR anew, one entry per CDR3 protein. The sample consists of around 300,000 distinct CDR3 sequences, roughly a quarter of them appearing once. Material: naive CD8+ T cells from blood, with Jurkat cell RNA spiked in. As to subset: FACS-sorted CD8+CD4-CCR7+CD45RA+ naive T cells. Receptor source: a human donor in good health. Some libraries in this study had Jurkat cell RNA spiked in.

The V and J genes are TRBV15 and TRBJ2-6; no firm D call. Germline V CDR1 and CDR2: LNHNV, YYDKDF (reference sequence). The CDR3 is made up of 15 amino acids. V was pared by 0 bases and J by 0 bases, with 3 bases between. The CDR3 nucleotides read TGTGCCACCAGCAGAGATTACTCTGGGGCCAACGTCCTGACTTTC. Translation gives CATSRDYSGANVLTF.

The rearrangement links TRBV3-2 to TRBJ2-2; the tabulated D call, TRBD2, remains unverified against the DNA. TRBV3-2 is marked as a pseudogene. The CDR3 is 15 residues long. This chain's CDR3 is CASRGNGSNGGELFF. CDR3 in DNA: TGTGCCAGCAGGGGGAACGGGAGTAACGGCGGGGAGCTGTTTTTT.

V usage is TRBV27 and J usage is TRBJ2-5, with TRBD1 identical over 9 bases. This CDR3 comprises 17 residues. Trimming removed 2 bases from V and 5 bases from J; junction bases left unmatched: 12. CDR1 and CDR2 (germline): MNHEY, SMNVEV (reference sequence). CDR3 residues: CASSLGSGTGYPETQYF. The CDR3 DNA reads as TGTGCCAGCAGTTTAGGATCCGGGACAGGGTACCCTGAGACCCAGTACTTC.

As regards this clonotype: The germline gene is not matched at one end of the junction; a read error may be the cause. The rearrangement links TRBV6-2 or TRBV6-3 to TRBJ1-5; possible D gene TRBD1, 6 bases. The V gene's germline CDR1 is MNHEY and CDR2 SVGEGT. The CDR3 has 13 residues. Here the CDR3 reads CASSYEGGQPPHF. DNA of the CDR3: TGTGCCAGCAGTTACGAGGGGGGTCAGCCCCCGCATTTT.